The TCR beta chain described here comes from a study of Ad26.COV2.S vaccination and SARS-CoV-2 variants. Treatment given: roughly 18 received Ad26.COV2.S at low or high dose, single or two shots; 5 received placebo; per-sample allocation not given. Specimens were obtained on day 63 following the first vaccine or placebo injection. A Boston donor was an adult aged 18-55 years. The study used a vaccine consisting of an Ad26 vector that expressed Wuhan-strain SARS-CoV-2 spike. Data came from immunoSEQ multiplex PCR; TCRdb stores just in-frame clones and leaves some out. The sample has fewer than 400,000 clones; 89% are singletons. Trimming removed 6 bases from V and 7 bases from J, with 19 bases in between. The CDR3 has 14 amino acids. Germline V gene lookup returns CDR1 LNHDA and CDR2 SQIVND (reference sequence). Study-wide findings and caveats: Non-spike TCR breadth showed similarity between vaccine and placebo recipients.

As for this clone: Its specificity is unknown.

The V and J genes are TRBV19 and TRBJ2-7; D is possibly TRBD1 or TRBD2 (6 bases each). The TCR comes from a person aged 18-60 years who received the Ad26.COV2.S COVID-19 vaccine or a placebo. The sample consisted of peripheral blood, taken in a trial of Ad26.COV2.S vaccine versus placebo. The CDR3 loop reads CASRRGTQLGEQYF. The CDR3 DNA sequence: TGTGCCAGTAGGCGCGGGACACAGTTGGGGGAGCAGTACTTC.